This is a list of T cell receptor beta chains from one sample in a study of monozygotic twins with inflammatory bowel disease. TCRdb re-called the 5' RACE reads and catalogs CDR3 proteins one per entry, DNA excluded. This table holds under 130,000 distinct CDR3 sequences. Sequenced material: blood. The receptors were gathered from a human donor with ulcerative colitis or Crohn's disease, or a healthy co-twin of an affected twin (not recorded which). Both conserved end residues are part of each CDR3. Rows may omit the clone size; those that give it use once, few, many or a size class.

J gene: TRBJ2-1; V gene: TRBV10-2; clone size: NA; CDR3 protein: CASSEPRLAGGPHEQFF
J gene: TRBJ2-3; V gene: TRBV12-3/TRBV12-4; clone size: NA; CDR3 protein: CASSLGLQGPDTQYF
J gene: TRBJ2-3; V gene: TRBV20-1; clone size: NA; CDR3 protein: CSARSDRGTDTQYF
J gene: TRBJ1-5; V gene: TRBV12-3/TRBV12-4; clone size: NA; CDR3 protein: CASSLNLGQPQHF
J gene: TRBJ2-7; V gene: TRBV13; clone size: NA; CDR3 protein: CASSLRGQGPGEQYF
J gene: TRBJ1-5; V gene: TRBV5-1; clone size: NA; CDR3 protein: CASSFRGDDQPQHF
J gene: TRBJ2-5; V gene: TRBV28; clone size: NA; CDR3 protein: CAILDRLIETQYF
J gene: TRBJ2-1; V gene: TRBV7-9; clone size: NA; CDR3 protein: CASSLEERERLEQFF
J gene: TRBJ2-7; V gene: TRBV27; clone size: NA; CDR3 protein: CASRPGQLSYEQYF
J gene: TRBJ1-2; V gene: TRBV25-1; clone size: NA; CDR3 protein: CASSARGIGYGYTF
J gene: TRBJ2-7; V gene: TRBV6-2/TRBV6-3; clone size: NA; CDR3 protein: CASSFEQGEGYEQYF
J gene: TRBJ2-1; V gene: TRBV12-3/TRBV12-4; clone size: NA; CDR3 protein: CASALAGGPIEQFF
J gene: TRBJ2-7; V gene: TRBV20-1; clone size: NA; CDR3 protein: CSAGRTRLLTEQYF
J gene: TRBJ2-2; V gene: TRBV20-1; clone size: NA; CDR3 protein: CSTGLAGATNTGELFF
J gene: TRBJ2-7; V gene: TRBV4-2; clone size: NA; CDR3 protein: CASSPETGVYEQYF
J gene: TRBJ2-5; V gene: TRBV2; clone size: NA; CDR3 protein: CASTLYRGVGETQYF
J gene: TRBJ2-7; V gene: TRBV28; clone size: NA; CDR3 protein: CASSLSVAGSYEQYF
J gene: TRBJ2-7; V gene: TRBV27; clone size: NA; CDR3 protein: CASSFARGGYEQYF
J gene: TRBJ2-2; V gene: TRBV5-1; clone size: NA; CDR3 protein: CASSLTSGPTGELFF
J gene: TRBJ2-3; V gene: TRBV12-3/TRBV12-4; clone size: NA; CDR3 protein: CASSSDRGKVATDTQYF
J gene: TRBJ2-1; V gene: TRBV7-6; clone size: NA; CDR3 protein: CASSFGLAEYNEQFF
J gene: TRBJ1-1; V gene: TRBV28; clone size: NA; CDR3 protein: CASSLPGQPEAFF
J gene: TRBJ2-1; V gene: TRBV20-1; clone size: NA; CDR3 protein: CSATNSGTMLGQFF
J gene: TRBJ2-7; V gene: TRBV5-1; clone size: NA; CDR3 protein: CASSHRDAASYEQYF
J gene: TRBJ2-3; V gene: TRBV3-1; clone size: large; CDR3 protein: CASRASTDTQYF
J gene: TRBJ2-5; V gene: TRBV11-2; clone size: NA; CDR3 protein: CASSLGLNKEAQYF
J gene: TRBJ1-5; V gene: TRBV19; clone size: NA; CDR3 protein: CASSIPGEHNQPQHF
J gene: TRBJ2-2; V gene: TRBV7-2; clone size: NA; CDR3 protein: CASTNLIGELFF
J gene: TRBJ1-1; V gene: TRBV18; clone size: NA; CDR3 protein: CASSPPLTRQGTDTEAFF
J gene: TRBJ2-7; V gene: TRBV7-2; clone size: NA; CDR3 protein: CASSLQLAGGISYEQYF
J gene: TRBJ1-2; V gene: TRBV29-1; clone size: NA; CDR3 protein: CSAGTDYGYTF
J gene: TRBJ1-6; V gene: TRBV5-4; clone size: NA; CDR3 protein: CASSLSVDYNSPLHF
J gene: TRBJ2-2; V gene: TRBV5-5; clone size: NA; CDR3 protein: CASSPGTGPGELFF
J gene: TRBJ2-3; V gene: TRBV4-2; clone size: NA; CDR3 protein: CASSQGAGDTDTQYF
J gene: TRBJ2-3; V gene: TRBV7-2; clone size: NA; CDR3 protein: CASSSGRPGDTQYF
J gene: TRBJ2-6; V gene: TRBV5-4; clone size: NA; CDR3 protein: CASSTVGGAHSGANVLTF
J gene: TRBJ1-2; V gene: TRBV5-1; clone size: NA; CDR3 protein: CASSLEGQDYGYTF
J gene: TRBJ2-7; V gene: TRBV7-2; clone size: NA; CDR3 protein: CASSLVVAGSEEQYF
J gene: TRBJ1-1; V gene: TRBV20-1; clone size: NA; CDR3 protein: CSAEGVPTEAFF
J gene: TRBJ2-7; V gene: TRBV5-1; clone size: NA; CDR3 protein: CASSPGQETYEQYF
J gene: TRBJ1-4; V gene: TRBV14; clone size: NA; CDR3 protein: CASSPSQATNEKLFF
J gene: TRBJ2-7; V gene: TRBV12-3/TRBV12-4; clone size: NA; CDR3 protein: CASSPPQGIEQYF
J gene: TRBJ2-5; V gene: TRBV29-1; clone size: NA; CDR3 protein: CSVVSSWETQYF
J gene: TRBJ1-4; V gene: TRBV4-3; clone size: NA; CDR3 protein: CASSQDFDEGEKLFF
J gene: TRBJ2-7; V gene: TRBV18; clone size: NA; CDR3 protein: CASSPSSREVPYEQYF
J gene: TRBJ2-1; V gene: TRBV24-1; clone size: NA; CDR3 protein: CATSDTGTSVDSEQFF
J gene: TRBJ2-3; V gene: TRBV7-9; clone size: NA; CDR3 protein: CASSLGGGTADTQYF
J gene: TRBJ2-3; V gene: TRBV5-1; clone size: NA; CDR3 protein: CASAAGRRGDSTDTQYF
J gene: TRBJ2-7; V gene: TRBV10-3; clone size: NA; CDR3 protein: CAIGSAPISYEQYF
J gene: TRBJ2-7; V gene: TRBV9; clone size: NA; CDR3 protein: CASSPARDRGSYEQYF
J gene: TRBJ2-5; V gene: TRBV7-9; clone size: NA; CDR3 protein: CASSTNLGTGLETQYF